This T cell receptor (beta chain) was identified during a study of PD-1 blockade in classical Hodgkin lymphoma. This CDR3 spans 14 amino acids. Trimming at V came to 1 base and at J to 2 bases, leaving 2 bases not matched to a gene. The germline CDR1 and CDR2 sequences are SGHNT and YENEEA. This table comes from immunoSEQ multiplex PCR, and its TCRdb copy is limited to in-frame clones, with some not included. The profile shows roughly 50,000 clones, around nine tenths of them singletons. About this clone itself: The antigen is unknown.

The time point was: cycle 4 day 1 (C4D1), after more than 5 weeks of nivolumab. All the patients suffered relapse after autologous stem cell transplantation, and brentuximab vedotin exposure differed. General study findings and limits: By cycle point C4D1, TCR diversity had risen significantly in CD4+ cells (but not CD8+ cells). Baseline diversity resembling that of newly diagnosed patients was seen in complete responders.

The source material was peripheral blood mononuclear cells (PBMCs), sampled before the fourth cycle of nivolumab. The chain joins TRBV11-3 to TRBJ2-7, with TRBD2 matching 7 bases. This TCR was recovered from a human donor with classical Hodgkin lymphoma. The CDR3 DNA reads TGTGCCAGCAGCTTAGGCGGGAGCGCCTACGAGCAGTACTTC. It translates to CASSLGGSAYEQYF.